Following are 21 T cell receptor beta chains from one sample sequenced in a study of T-cell memory formation after mild COVID-19. Using its own MiXCR run on the 5' RACE reads, TCRdb lists one record per CDR3 protein. Among about 340,000 distinct CDR3 sequences listed, approximately 12% were seen once. What was sequenced was PBMCs or a T cell subset sorted from them (not recorded which). These receptors were collected from a man between 18 and 35 years old who had mild COVID-19 (a few samples of this study predate the infection). Cell type and time point are not known.

The chain uses TRBV7-2 and TRBJ2-4, with unresolved D. The CDR3 has 11 residues. V gave up 2 bases and J gave up 9 bases, with 5 bases separating them. Germline assignment: CDR1 SGHTA and CDR2 FQGNSA. CDR3 DNA: TGTGCCAGCAGCTTAATGGGCATTCAGTACTTC. Translated: CASSLMGIQYF.

This clonotype was detected a few times. The chain carries TRBV6-5 and TRBJ1-2; no reliable D call. This CDR3 comprises 15 residues. Germline loops: CDR1 MNHEY, CDR2 SVGAGI. Between the trimmed V and J ends, which lost 0 bases and 3 bases, there was a span of 11 bases. The DNA of the CDR3 is TGTGCCAGCAGTTACTCCGGGTTGATTGACTATGGCTACACCTTC. Protein: CASSYSGLIDYGYTF.

This clonotype was seen more than once but under ten times. This chain connects TRBV10-3 to TRBJ1-1; D remains unclear. Trimming removed 10 bases from V and 1 base from J, with 10 bases in between. Per germline, CDR1 ENHRY and CDR2 SYGVKD. The length of the CDR3 is 12 residues. CDR3: CATKAGNTEAFF. The CDR3 bases are TGTGCCACCAAAGCGGGGAACACTGAAGCTTTCTTT.

This clonotype has more than one count but fewer than ten. The chain employs TRBV28 and TRBJ2-7; TRBD1 agrees at 7 bases. CDR3 length equals 16 residues. Looked up from germline, CDR1 is MDHEN and CDR2 is SYDVKM. Trimming at V came to 10 bases and at J to 2 bases, leaving 17 bases not matched to a gene. CDR3 in DNA: TGTGCCACCACCCCACCGGGACAGCTGAATACCTACGAGCAGTACGTC. Translating gives CATTPPGQLNTYEQYV.

This clonotype was counted only a few times. The DNA of the CDR3 is TGTGCCAGCACCCCTCGCCCATTGAACACCGGGGAGCTGTTTTTT. Its protein is CASTPRPLNTGELFF. The rearrangement links TRBV6-2 or TRBV6-3 to TRBJ2-2; D is uncertain. The CDR3 loop spans 15 amino acids. Germline CDR1 MNHEY, CDR2 SVGEGT. V dropped 7 bases and J dropped 1 base, with 13 bases sitting between them.

The CDR3 reads CASSLTGGEQFF. Written as DNA, the CDR3 is TGTGCCAGCAGCTTAACAGGGGGAGAGCAGTTCTTC. The rearrangement links TRBV5-6 to TRBJ2-1, with TRBD1 matching 8 bases. The J segment lost 10 bases and the V segment lost 2 bases, leaving 2 bases of the junction unmatched. The CDR3 consists of 12 residues. CDR1 SGHDT and CDR2 YYEEEE come from the germline V gene.

There are a few counts of this clonotype. The CDR3 DNA follows: TGTGCCAGCACCAGGCGCACAGATACGCAGTATTTT. Amino acid sequence: CASTRRTDTQYF. The V call is TRBV28, the J call TRBJ2-3; D ambiguous. Trimming shortened V by 7 bases and J by 1 base, and 6 bases separated the two germline ends. The germline V gene encodes CDR1 MDHEN and CDR2 SYDVKM. The CDR3 extends over 12 amino acids.

This clonotype was seen only a few times. CDR3 loop: CASSSRTSGPAGEQYF. In nucleotides, the CDR3 is TGTGCCAGTAGTAGTCGGACTAGCGGGCCGGCGGGGGAGCAGTACTTC. This chain connects TRBV19 to TRBJ2-7; TRBD2 matches at 11 bases. CDR3 length: 16 residues. The germline CDR1 and CDR2 sequences are LNHDA and SQIVND (reference sequence). V shed 4 bases and J 7 bases; nucleotides not matched to a gene: 12.

This clonotype has ten or more counts. V is TRBV7-6 and J is TRBJ2-2; TRBD2 matches at 8 bases. After removal of 0 bases from V and 0 bases from J, the junction contained 3 bases not matched to a gene. Germline loops: CDR1 SGHVS, CDR2 FNYEAQ. The CDR3 has 17 residues. The CDR3 protein is CASSLAGGAANTGELFF. As DNA, the CDR3 is TGTGCCAGCAGCTTAGCCGGGGGGGCCGCGAACACCGGGGAGCTGTTTTTT.

This clonotype was found a few times. This chain links TRBV24-1 with TRBJ2-1, with 9 positions matching TRBD1. The J segment lost 7 bases and the V segment lost 9 bases, leaving 6 bases of the junction unmatched. The length of the CDR3 is 13 residues. CDR1 KGHDR and CDR2 SFDVKD come from the germline V gene. CDR3 DNA sequence: TGTGCCACCTCTTCCGGGACAGGGAATGAGCAGTTCTTC. As protein: CATSSGTGNEQFF.

This clonotype was observed a few times. V gene TRBV20-1 combines with J gene TRBJ2-7; D unclear. This CDR3 is 14 amino acids long. CDR1 DFQATT and CDR2 SNEGSKA come from the germline V gene (reference sequence). The V gene lost 5 bases and the J gene lost 3 bases, with 17 bases spanning the gap. The CDR3 nucleotides read TGCAGTGCTCCCCGTCCCGGCAACTACTACGAGCAGTACTTC. Its protein product is CSAPRPGNYYEQYF.

This clonotype has a handful of counts. The chain uses TRBV12-3 or TRBV12-4 and TRBJ1-1; 8 nucleotides align to TRBD1. This CDR3 is built from 14 residues. The V and J ends lost 1 base and 4 bases, in that order; junction bases with no gene match: 2. The CDR3 nucleotides read TGTGCCAGCAGTTTAGGAGACAGGGGCACTGAAGCTTTCTTT. Translation: CASSLGDRGTEAFF.

The table lists this clonotype with a few counts. The chain carries TRBV4-1 and TRBJ1-1; maybe TRBD1 (6 bases). From germline, CDR1 is MGHRA and CDR2 YSYEKL. With 3 bases removed from V and 6 bases from J, the gap between germline ends came to 14 bases. This CDR3 contains 14 residues. The CDR3 sequence is CASSHPTGSPEAFF. DNA of the CDR3: TGCGCCAGCAGCCATCCTACAGGGTCCCCTGAAGCTTTCTTT.

A few counts support this clonotype. The chain carries TRBV25-1 and TRBJ2-1; 13 positions agree with TRBD2. The V and J ends lost 5 bases and 0 bases, in that order; junction bases with no gene match: 19. Per germline, CDR1 MGHDK and CDR2 SYGVNS. This CDR3 is 22 amino acids long. Here the CDR3 reads CASSNGGAWGLAGMSSYNEQFF. For the CDR3, the DNA is TGTGCCAGCAGTAACGGGGGAGCGTGGGGACTAGCGGGGATGAGCTCCTACAATGAGCAGTTCTTC.

In DNA, the CDR3 is TGTGCCAGTAGTATCTCAGCGGGCGAGCAGTACTTC. It specifies CASSISAGEQYF. The J gene is TRBJ2-7, the V gene TRBV19; possible D gene TRBD2, 6 bases. Trimming removed 3 bases from V and 6 bases from J, with 9 bases in between. The CDR3 length is 12 residues. CDR1 is LNHDA and CDR2 is SQIVND in the germline V gene (reference sequence).

The V and J genes are TRBV19 and TRBJ2-3; TRBD1 is a possible D gene (5 bases). V lost 2 bases, J lost 0 bases, and 6 bases lay in between. The CDR3 contains 14 residues. In germline, CDR1 is LNHDA, CDR2 SQIVND (reference sequence). CDR3 amino acids: CASSIRGSTDTQYF. DNA of the CDR3: TGTGCCAGTAGTATAAGGGGAAGCACAGATACGCAGTATTTT.

This clonotype was recorded a few times. V and J are TRBV7-9 and TRBJ2-2, with TRBD1 matching 7 bases. This CDR3 has 16 amino acids. CDR1 and CDR2 from the germline V gene are SEHNR and FQNEAQ (reference sequence). The J segment lost 1 base and the V segment lost 4 bases, leaving 6 bases of the junction unmatched. DNA for the CDR3: TGTGCCAGCAGCTCATCCGGGACAGAGAACACCGGGGAGCTGTTTTTT. It encodes CASSSSGTENTGELFF.

There are a few counts of this clonotype. This chain connects TRBV14 to TRBJ2-2; D is unresolved. V was shortened by 0 bases and J by 0 bases, with 5 bases between the two germline ends. Germline-derived CDR1 and CDR2 are SGHDN and FVKESK. The CDR3 is 15 amino acids. This CDR3 reads CASSQDGSNTGELFF. The CDR3 nucleotides read TGTGCCAGCAGCCAAGATGGCTCGAACACCGGGGAGCTGTTTTTT.

This clonotype was observed many times. The DNA of the CDR3 is TGTGCCAGCAGCTGGATTCCTAGCGGGGGAAGTTCCGAGACCCAGTACTTC. Translating gives CASSWIPSGGSSETQYF. This rearrangement joins TRBV7-2 to TRBJ2-5; 10 nucleotides match TRBD2. The CDR3 has 17 residues. The V and J ends lost 4 bases and 5 bases, in that order; junction bases with no gene match: 13. The germline gives CDR1 SGHTA, CDR2 FQGNSA.

This clonotype appeared a few times. The rearrangement joins TRBV7-2 to TRBJ2-1; D not resolved. V was shortened by 4 bases and J by 8 bases, with 12 bases between the two germline ends. CDR3 size: 13 residues. Germline V gives CDR1 SGHTA, CDR2 FQGNSA. The DNA for the CDR3 is TGTGCCAGCAGCTACGCCTCGACTTATGAGCAGTTCTTC. Translation: CASSYASTYEQFF. Using reference TRBV7-2 and TRBJ2-1 for the parts outside the CDR3, the full variable domain is GAGVSQSPSNKVTEKGKDVELRCDPISGHTALYWYRQSLGQGLEFLIYFQGNSAPDKSGLPSDRFSAERTGGSVSTLTIQRTQQEDSAVYLCASSYASTYEQFFGPGTRLTVL.

This clonotype turned up a few times. The V and J genes are TRBV29-1 and TRBJ1-3; no clear D gene. Germline values: CDR1 SQVTM, CDR2 ANQGSEA. V lost 3 bases to trimming and J lost 0 bases, with 12 bases between them. The CDR3 contains 15 residues. DNA for the CDR3: TGCAGCGTTGAGTTGCCAGCCACCTCTGGAAACACCATATATTTT. Encoded protein: CSVELPATSGNTIYF.